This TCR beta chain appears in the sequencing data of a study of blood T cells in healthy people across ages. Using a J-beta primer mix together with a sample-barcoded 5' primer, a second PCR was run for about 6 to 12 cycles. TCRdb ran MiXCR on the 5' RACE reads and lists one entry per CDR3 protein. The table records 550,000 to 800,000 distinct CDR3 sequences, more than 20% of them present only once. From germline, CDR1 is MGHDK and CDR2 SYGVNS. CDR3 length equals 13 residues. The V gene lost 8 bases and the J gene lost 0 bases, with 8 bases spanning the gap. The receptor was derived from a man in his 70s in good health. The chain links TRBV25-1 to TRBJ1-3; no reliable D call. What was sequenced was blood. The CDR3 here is CASETASGNTIYF. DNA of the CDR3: TGTGCCAGCGAGACCGCCTCTGGAAACACCATATATTTT.